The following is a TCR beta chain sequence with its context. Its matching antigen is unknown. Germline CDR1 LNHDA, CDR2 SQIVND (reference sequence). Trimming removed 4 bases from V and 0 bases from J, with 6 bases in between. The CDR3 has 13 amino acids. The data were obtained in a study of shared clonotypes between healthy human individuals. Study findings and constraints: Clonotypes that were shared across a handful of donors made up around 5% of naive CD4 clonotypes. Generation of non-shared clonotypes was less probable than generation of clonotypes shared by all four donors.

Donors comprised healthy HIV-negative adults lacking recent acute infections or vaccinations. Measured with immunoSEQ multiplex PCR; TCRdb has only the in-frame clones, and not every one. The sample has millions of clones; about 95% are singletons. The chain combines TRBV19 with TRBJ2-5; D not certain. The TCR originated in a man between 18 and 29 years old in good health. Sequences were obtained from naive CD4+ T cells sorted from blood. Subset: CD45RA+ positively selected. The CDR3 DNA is TGTGCCAGTAGTAGGGCATACCAAGAGACCCAGTACTTC. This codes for CASSRAYQETQYF.